The rows below give T cell receptor beta chains drawn from one sample of a study of T cells in Graves' hyperthyroidism and ophthalmopathy. One entry per CDR3 protein, called by TCRdb with MiXCR from the multiplex PCR reads. The sample shows approximately 700,000 distinct CDR3 sequences, about 15% of them seen only once. Material: blood. The receptors come from a man between 18 and 35 years old with Graves' hyperthyroidism. Each CDR3 is given with its conserved first and last residue. The order of the fields is D gene, J gene, V gene, clone size, CDR3 protein, CDR3 DNA. A D gene is named only where the DNA matches it firmly. Not all rows give a size; the values are once, few, many and, for expanded clones, a class.

D: NA
J: TRBJ1-5
V: TRBV20-1
size: many
CDR3: CSATIPGTGSNQPQHF
DNA: TGCAGTGCTACAATCCCCGGTACAGGGAGCAATCAGCCCCAGCATTTT

D: TRBD1
J: TRBJ2-5
V: TRBV10-3
size: NA
CDR3: CAIREDRGQETQYF
DNA: TGTGCCATCAGGGAGGACAGGGGACAAGAGACCCAGTACTTC

D: NA
J: TRBJ2-7
V: TRBV12-3/TRBV12-4
size: few
CDR3: CASSYSSAEYEQYF
DNA: TGTGCCAGCAGCTATTCCTCAGCGGAGTACGAGCAGTACTTC

D: NA
J: TRBJ2-5
V: TRBV7-9
size: many
CDR3: CASSLSGAETQYF
DNA: TGTGCCAGCAGCTTAAGTGGGGCGGAGACCCAGTACTTC

D: TRBD2
J: TRBJ2-1
V: TRBV28
size: many
CDR3: CASSATPGLAHYNEQFF
DNA: TGTGCCAGCAGTGCAACCCCGGGACTAGCCCACTACAATGAGCAGTTCTTC

D: NA
J: TRBJ2-5
V: TRBV28
size: many
CDR3: CASSPRRQPGTQYF
DNA: TGTGCCAGCAGCCCCCGGAGGCAGCCCGGGACCCAGTACTTC

D: NA
J: TRBJ2-3
V: TRBV28
size: many
CDR3: CASNGAGTDTQYF
DNA: TGTGCCAGCAATGGGGCGGGCACAGATACGCAGTATTTT

D: TRBD1
J: TRBJ2-5
V: TRBV11-2
size: NA
CDR3: CASSFRPGDSQETQYF
DNA: TGTGCCAGCAGCTTTAGGCCCGGGGACAGCCAAGAGACCCAGTACTTC

D: TRBD2
J: TRBJ2-1
V: TRBV7-9
size: NA
CDR3: CASSWGGEGEQFF
DNA: TGTGCCAGCAGCTGGGGAGGGGAGGGGGAGCAGTTCTTC

D: NA
J: TRBJ1-5
V: TRBV6-1
size: NA
CDR3: CASSRAGYNQPQHF
DNA: TGTGCCAGCAGTCGAGCGGGCTACAATCAGCCCCAGCATTTT

D: TRBD2
J: TRBJ2-1
V: TRBV5-1
size: many
CDR3: CASSWRTSGSPYNEQFF
DNA: TGCGCCAGCAGCTGGAGGACTAGCGGGAGTCCCTACAATGAGCAGTTCTTC

D: NA
J: TRBJ1-4
V: TRBV2
size: NA
CDR3: CASTEGVATNEKLFF
DNA: TGTGCCAGCACTGAGGGGGTAGCAACTAATGAAAAACTGTTTTTT

D: NA
J: TRBJ1-5
V: TRBV5-1
size: NA
CDR3: CASSHGPGRGQPQHF
DNA: TGCGCCAGCAGCCACGGCCCTGGTAGGGGTCAGCCCCAGCATTTT

D: NA
J: TRBJ2-1
V: TRBV12-3/TRBV12-4
size: many
CDR3: CASSGDFYNEQFF
DNA: TGTGCCAGCTCGGGGGACTTTTACAATGAGCAGTTCTTC

D: NA
J: TRBJ1-1
V: TRBV19
size: NA
CDR3: CASSFYAATNTEAFF
DNA: TGTGCCAGTAGTTTCTATGCAGCCACGAACACTGAAGCTTTCTTT

D: NA
J: TRBJ2-7
V: TRBV10-3
size: NA
CDR3: CAISESPNRDFTYEQYF
DNA: TGTGCCATCAGTGAGTCACCAAACCGGGACTTCACCTACGAGCAGTACTTC

D: NA
J: TRBJ1-6
V: TRBV2
size: NA
CDR3: CASRALADGSPLHF
DNA: TGTGCCAGCAGGGCCCTTGCCGACGGGTCACCCCTCCACTTT

D: NA
J: TRBJ1-5
V: TRBV28
size: NA
CDR3: CASSWQVAQPQHF
DNA: TGTGCCAGCAGTTGGCAGGTTGCTCAGCCCCAGCATTTT

D: NA
J: TRBJ1-2
V: TRBV18
size: many
CDR3: CASSLGIGRNYGYTF
DNA: TGTGCCAGCTCATTGGGGATCGGCAGGAACTATGGCTACACCTTC

D: TRBD1
J: TRBJ1-5
V: TRBV5-1
size: NA
CDR3: CASSLIGQGQPQHF
DNA: TGCGCCAGCAGCTTGATAGGACAGGGCCAGCCCCAGCATTTT

D: TRBD1
J: TRBJ2-2
V: TRBV7-9
size: few
CDR3: CASISGQEYTGELFF
DNA: TGTGCCAGCATCTCTGGACAGGAATATACCGGGGAGCTGTTTTTT

D: NA
J: TRBJ1-1
V: TRBV3-1
size: few
CDR3: CASSQEAGYTEAFF
DNA: TGTGCCAGCAGCCAAGAAGCAGGGTACACTGAAGCTTTCTTT

D: TRBD2
J: TRBJ2-3
V: TRBV29-1
size: few
CDR3: CSVATGGTQYF
DNA: TGCAGCGTTGCTACGGGAGGTACGCAGTATTTT

D: TRBD2
J: TRBJ2-5
V: TRBV20-1
size: many
CDR3: CSARATSGTFGETQYF
DNA: TGCAGTGCTAGAGCGACTAGCGGGACTTTCGGGGAGACCCAGTACTTC

D: TRBD2
J: TRBJ2-1
V: TRBV20-1
size: few
CDR3: CSAHSGTTYNEQFF
DNA: TGCAGTGCTCATAGCGGGACCACATACAATGAGCAGTTCTTC

D: NA
J: TRBJ1-6
V: TRBV7-2
size: NA
CDR3: CASSKDRAPLHF
DNA: TGTGCCAGCAGCAAAGACAGAGCACCCCTCCACTTT

D: NA
J: TRBJ2-2
V: TRBV20-1
size: many
CDR3: CSARGGTGELFF
DNA: TGCAGTGCTAGGGGCGGGACTGGGGAGCTGTTTTTT

D: NA
J: TRBJ1-5
V: TRBV27
size: many
CDR3: CASSPLVGHQPQHF
DNA: TGTGCCAGCAGTCCCCTAGTTGGGCATCAGCCCCAGCATTTT

D: TRBD2
J: TRBJ2-2
V: TRBV4-3
size: NA
CDR3: CASSQESRLAFGTGELFF
DNA: TGCGCCAGCAGCCAAGAATCCAGACTAGCGTTCGGAACCGGGGAGCTGTTTTTT

D: NA
J: TRBJ1-2
V: TRBV12-3/TRBV12-4
size: few
CDR3: CASSFTGYPYGYTF
DNA: TGTGCCAGCAGTTTCACAGGGTACCCCTATGGCTACACCTTC

D: NA
J: TRBJ2-1
V: TRBV5-1
size: few
CDR3: CASGGTHNEQFF
DNA: TGCGCCAGCGGGGGGACCCACAATGAGCAGTTCTTC

D: NA
J: TRBJ1-4
V: TRBV2
size: many
CDR3: CASRARENEKLFF
DNA: TGTGCCAGCCGGGCCCGAGAGAATGAAAAACTGTTTTTT

D: NA
J: TRBJ1-5
V: TRBV27
size: many
CDR3: CASSLDGFNQPQHF
DNA: TGTGCCAGCAGTTTGGACGGATTCAATCAGCCCCAGCATTTT

D: TRBD1
J: TRBJ2-1
V: TRBV5-1
size: many
CDR3: CASSPRIGTGEGSNEQFF
DNA: TGCGCCAGCAGCCCCCGTATAGGGACAGGGGAGGGGAGCAATGAGCAGTTCTTC

D: NA
J: TRBJ2-3
V: TRBV7-2
size: few
CDR3: CASSIVSGTDTQYF
DNA: TGTGCCAGCAGTATTGTCTCTGGGACAGATACGCAGTATTTT

D: TRBD1
J: TRBJ2-7
V: TRBV12-5
size: many
CDR3: CASGLILSGTGYYEQYF
DNA: TGTGCTAGTGGTTTGATACTGTCAGGGACAGGCTACTACGAGCAGTACTTC

D: NA
J: TRBJ1-4
V: TRBV7-8
size: NA
CDR3: CASSLMGGGWYEKLFF
DNA: TGTGCCAGCAGCTTAATGGGGGGCGGTTGGTATGAAAAACTGTTTTTT

D: NA
J: TRBJ2-4
V: TRBV12-3/TRBV12-4
size: many
CDR3: CASSLAWNIQYF
DNA: TGTGCCAGCAGTTTAGCCTGGAACATTCAGTACTTC

D: NA
J: TRBJ2-7
V: TRBV29-1
size: NA
CDR3: CSLQEQGTHEQYF
DNA: TGCAGCCTTCAGGAACAGGGAACGCACGAGCAGTACTTC

D: NA
J: TRBJ2-7
V: TRBV30
size: many
CDR3: CAWSPQVNHEQYF
DNA: TGTGCCTGGAGTCCCCAGGTCAACCACGAGCAGTACTTC

D: TRBD2
J: TRBJ2-3
V: TRBV28
size: many
CDR3: CASTAHPSLSGRDTQYF
DNA: TGTGCCAGCACTGCCCACCCGTCCCTAAGCGGGAGAGATACGCAGTATTTT

D: NA
J: TRBJ2-2
V: TRBV27
size: NA
CDR3: CASSFNRGPTGELFF
DNA: TGTGCCAGCAGTTTTAACCGGGGACCCACCGGGGAGCTGTTTTTT